These T cell receptor beta chains were read from a single sample in a study of blood T cell repertoires in COVID-19. This table comes from immunoSEQ multiplex PCR, and its TCRdb copy is limited to in-frame clones, with some not included. Of around 51,000 clones in the sample, 90% are singletons; the top ten hold 5.1%. The source material was peripheral blood. These receptors came from a man in his sixties or seventies with acute or convalescent COVID-19. The CDR3 runs from the conserved cysteine through the conserved F or W. The D gene is left open where the match is weak.

V gene | D gene | CDR3 protein
TRBV27 | TRBD1 | CASSFGTGRINSPLHF
TRBV30 | . | CAWSLQAGTEAFF
TRBV5-6 | . | CASSLKVGHQTDTQYF
TRBV24-1 | TRBD2 | CATNQPSRLAVYNEQFF
TRBV6-5 | TRBD2 | CASTIAGGTGELFF
TRBV5-5 | . | CASSSFEKKLFF
TRBV4-1 | TRBD1 | CASSQSPTGAPYEQYF
TRBV4-1 | TRBD2 | CASSLRAPGLTGGTTDTQYF
TRBV27 | . | CASSPIGTRNNSPLHF
TRBV3-1/TRBV3-2 | TRBD1 | CASSQAGTGNEKLFF
TRBV7-3 | TRBD2 | CASSPSTSGGAPATQYF
TRBV12-3/TRBV12-4 | . | CASLTGGGNGYTF
TRBV10-3 | . | CAISGGAGGPYEQYF
TRBV5-1 | TRBD1 | CASSLSQGRAEQFF
TRBV7-2 | . | CASSLAFGGGTGELFF
TRBV4-2 | TRBD2 | CASSQLAGGTVYEQYF
TRBV2 | . | CASNDRLQTDYPFF
TRBV21-1 | . | CASSKERGGHCATQYF
TRBV7-2 | . | CASSLGSGQNYGYTF
TRBV2 | . | CASSDFRASEQYF
TRBV18 | TRBD1 | CASSGQGEAFF
TRBV7-9 | . | CASSLAPFEVRANEKLFF
TRBV27 | . | CASSSHRSLSYGYTF
TRBV6-5 | TRBD2 | CASRRPGGTGNEQFF
TRBV28 | TRBD1 | CASSSGRGLGSYNEQFF
TRBV12-3/TRBV12-4 | . | CASSFSGSYEQYF
TRBV19 | TRBD1 | CASSWQGAFEQYF
TRBV5-4 | . | CASSLGLTETQYF
TRBV10-3 | . | CAIRRDKEADTQYF
TRBV18 | TRBD1 | CASSPGQVQNTEAFF
TRBV5-1 | . | CASSTTTGQSSSFEQYF
TRBV9 | TRBD1 | CASSDRAGGSYGYTF
TRBV25-1 | . | CASSAGLSYREQYF
TRBV7-2 | TRBD2 | CASRLELATTWGRQYF